This T cell receptor (beta chain) was sequenced during a study of long-term antiretroviral therapy in people with HIV. Whole-study context: Collection of the earliest samples took place about a decade ahead of the 2015 immediate-ART recommendation.

The study, taken as a whole, reports: Diversity remained lower than transplant donor controls, even though it increased after ART. Repertoires looked antigen-experienced, with only a slight naive shift after ART.

The V end was cut by 4 bases, the J end by 0 bases, with 10 bases between. This CDR3 spans 14 amino acids. In germline, CDR1 is SGHRS, CDR2 YFSETQ. As regards this clone: Its cognate antigen is unknown.

No donor had fewer than one pre-ART PBMC sample or fewer than two post-ART PBMC samples. At the survey level, the v3.0 immunoSEQ assay was run. Data came from immunoSEQ multiplex PCR; TCRdb stores just in-frame clones and leaves some out. This sample has 22,000 or so clones, with roughly 75% found just once. Sequencing was performed on unsorted PBMCs, taken 2.9 years after starting antiretroviral therapy. This chain uses TRBV5-1 with TRBJ2-5, with a weak D call TRBD1 (6 bases). This TCR came from a woman under 40 with HIV. CDR3 in amino acids: CASSRQGYQETQYF. The CDR3 DNA sequence: TGCGCCAGCAGCCGTCAGGGGTACCAAGAGACCCAGTACTTC.